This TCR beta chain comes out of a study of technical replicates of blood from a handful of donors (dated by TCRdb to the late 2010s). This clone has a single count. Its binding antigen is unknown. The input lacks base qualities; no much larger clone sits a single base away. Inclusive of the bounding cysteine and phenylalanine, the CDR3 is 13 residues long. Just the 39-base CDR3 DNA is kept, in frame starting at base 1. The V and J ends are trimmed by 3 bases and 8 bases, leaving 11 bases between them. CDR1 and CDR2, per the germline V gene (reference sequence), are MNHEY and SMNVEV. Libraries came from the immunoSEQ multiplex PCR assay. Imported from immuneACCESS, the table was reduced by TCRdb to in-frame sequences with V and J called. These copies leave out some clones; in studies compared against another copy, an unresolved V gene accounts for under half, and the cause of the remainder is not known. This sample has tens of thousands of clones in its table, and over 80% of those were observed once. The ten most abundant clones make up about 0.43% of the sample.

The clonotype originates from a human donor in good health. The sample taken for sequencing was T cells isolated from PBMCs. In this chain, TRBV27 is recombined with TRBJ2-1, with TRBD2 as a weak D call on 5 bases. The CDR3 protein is CASSFASLYEQFF. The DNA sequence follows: TGTGCCAGCAGTTTTGCTAGCTTATATGAGCAGTTCTTC.